This T cell receptor beta chain was retrieved from a study of blood T cells in healthy people across ages. The use of a sample-barcoded 5' primer and a J-beta primer mix characterized a second PCR of roughly 7 to 11 cycles. TCRdb processed the 5' RACE reads anew with MiXCR; each CDR3 protein has one entry. There are hundreds of thousands of distinct CDR3 sequences in the sample; roughly 50% occur only once, and under 35% lies in the top ten. Trimming cost V 3 bases and J 5 bases, with 11 bases left between them. Germline V lookup: CDR1 DFQATT, CDR2 SNEGSKA (reference sequence). This CDR3 is 13 amino acids long.

The chain couples TRBV20-1 to TRBJ2-1, with D unresolved. This receptor was obtained from an older woman in good health. Specimen: blood. The CDR3 loop reads CSARNQENNEQFF. Here the CDR3 DNA reads TGCAGTGCTAGGAACCAGGAGAACAATGAGCAGTTCTTC.